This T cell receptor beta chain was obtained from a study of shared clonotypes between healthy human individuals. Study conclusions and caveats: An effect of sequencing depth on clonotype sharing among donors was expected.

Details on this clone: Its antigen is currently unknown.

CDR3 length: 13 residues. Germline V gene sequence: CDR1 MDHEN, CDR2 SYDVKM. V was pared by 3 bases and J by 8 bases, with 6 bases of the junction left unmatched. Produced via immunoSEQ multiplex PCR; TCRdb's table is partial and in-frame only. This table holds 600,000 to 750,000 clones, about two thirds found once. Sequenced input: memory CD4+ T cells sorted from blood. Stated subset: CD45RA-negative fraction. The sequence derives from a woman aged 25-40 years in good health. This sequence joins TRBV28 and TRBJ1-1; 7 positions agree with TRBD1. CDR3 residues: CASSFGDRLEAFF. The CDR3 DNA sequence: TGTGCCAGCAGTTTCGGGGACAGATTAGAAGCTTTCTTT.